These T cell receptor beta chains were read from a single sample in a study of cytomegalovirus exposure and HLA in healthy donors. Sequenced by immunoSEQ multiplex PCR; TCRdb stores in-frame clones only, minus some. The sample has roughly 190,000 clones, more than 70% seen once; the top ten hold approximately 1.8%. The sample consisted of PBMCs. The receptors were sampled from a man aged 40-49 years in good health and CMV-seropositive. CDR3s include the opening cysteine and the closing phenylalanine or tryptophan. The D gene is left open where the match is weak. Size is omitted from some rows. Given values are once, few, many or a class for expanded clones.

>TRBJ2-3|.|few|TRBV2
TGTGCCAGCAGTGAAGCGAGACTAGGGTCCAGCACAGATACGCAGTATTTT
CASSEARLGSSTDTQYF
>TRBJ1-2|.|.|TRBV5-3
TGTGCCAGAAGCCGCGGGGCAGGGCCTAAGTATGGCTACACCTTC
CARSRGAGPKYGYTF
>TRBJ1-4|.|few|TRBV5-6
TGTGCCAGCAGTTTGGGAGGGGAAAAACTGTTTTTT
CASSLGGEKLFF
>TRBJ2-2|TRBD2|few|TRBV5-4
TGTGCCAGCAGCCGGTTCCAGCGGGAGGGCCCCGGGGAGCTGTTTTTT
CASSRFQREGPGELFF
>TRBJ1-1|.|.|TRBV7-2
TGTGCCAGCAGCTTAGGCGTCGGGATGAACACTGAAGCTTTCTTT
CASSLGVGMNTEAFF
>TRBJ1-1|TRBD1|.|TRBV5-1
TGCGCCAGCAGCTGGGAGACAGGGGGCGAGGGGACTGAAGCTTTCTTT
CASSWETGGEGTEAFF
>TRBJ2-7|TRBD2|.|TRBV5-4
TGTGCCAGCAGCGCTCCGCCTAGCGGTGAGCAGTACTTC
CASSAPPSGEQYF
>TRBJ2-5|TRBD2|.|TRBV15
TGTGCCACCAGCAGAGAATGGACTAGCGGGAGGGAGACCCAGTACTTC
CATSREWTSGRETQYF
>TRBJ2-2|.|.|TRBV5-1
TGCGCCAGCAGCTCCCCGCGGGACTTTAACACCGGGGAGCTGTTTTTT
CASSSPRDFNTGELFF
>TRBJ1-2|TRBD1|.|TRBV28
TGTGCCAGCAGTGCTGGGACAGGGGGCATCTATGGCTACACCTTC
CASSAGTGGIYGYTF
>TRBJ1-2|.|.|TRBV27
TGTGCCAGCAGTTTTGCCCGGAACTATGGCTACACCTTC
CASSFARNYGYTF
>TRBJ1-2|TRBD1|.|TRBV28
TGTGCCAGCAGTCCCGGGGACAGAAACTATGGCTACACCTTC
CASSPGDRNYGYTF
>TRBJ2-1|TRBD2|.|TRBV6-1
TGTGCCAGCAGGGCTAGCGGGAGCCTCCAGCAGTTCTTC
CASRASGSLQQFF
>TRBJ2-5|.|.|TRBV5-6
TGTGCCAGCAGCTTGTCCGACAGTCAAGAGACCCAGTACTTC
CASSLSDSQETQYF
>TRBJ2-2|TRBD2|.|TRBV29-1
TGCAGCGGTGGACTAGCGGGAGGTCTCGGGGAGCTGTTTTTT
CSGGLAGGLGELFF
>TRBJ2-6|.|.|TRBV18
TGTGCCAGCTCACGAGCTGAGGCTGGGGCCAACGTCCTGACTTTC
CASSRAEAGANVLTF
>TRBJ1-1|TRBD1|.|TRBV7-9
TGTGCCAGCAGGTACTTGACAGGGGCCGGGCCGACTGAAGCTTTCTTT
CASRYLTGAGPTEAFF
>TRBJ1-2|.|.|TRBV30
TGTGCCTGGACCGCGGGCGGAGTCTATGGCTACACCTTC
CAWTAGGVYGYTF
>TRBJ2-2|.|.|TRBV9
TGTGCCAGCAGCGTAGGGGGTGGTATGGGGCACACCGGGGAGCTGTTTTTT
CASSVGGGMGHTGELFF
>TRBJ1-2|TRBD1|.|TRBV27
TGTGCCAGCAGTTTCATCAGGACAGGGGCTAACTATGGCTACACCTTC
CASSFIRTGANYGYTF
>TRBJ2-3|.|.|TRBV2
TGTGCCAGCAGTGGAGAGGGACTCCTCACAGATACGCAGTATTTT
CASSGEGLLTDTQYF
>TRBJ2-7|TRBD1|few|TRBV7-6
TGTGCCAGCAGCCGAACCGGGACAGGAACCTACGAGCAGTACTTC
CASSRTGTGTYEQYF
>TRBJ1-1|.|.|TRBV6-1
TGTGCCAGCAGAAGCTCAAGAGGAGCTTTCTTT
CASRSSRGAFF
>TRBJ2-4|.|.|TRBV7-2
TGTGCCAGCAGCTTGAAAAGGGGGTTCGACATTCAGTACTTC
CASSLKRGFDIQYF
>TRBJ2-1|.|few|TRBV29-1
TGCATAGGCGGTTCCTACAATGAGCAGTTCTTC
CIGGSYNEQFF
>TRBJ2-7|.|.|TRBV5-6
TGTGCCAGCAGCTTGGGGTCTACCTACGAGCAGTACTTC
CASSLGSTYEQYF
>TRBJ2-1|TRBD2|.|TRBV6-5
TGTGCCAGCAGACCCGGCGGGAGGGGTGAGCAGTTCTTC
CASRPGGRGEQFF
>TRBJ2-3|.|.|TRBV11-2
TGTGCCAGCAGCACTCGGGATACGCAGTATTTT
CASSTRDTQYF
>TRBJ2-7|TRBD1|.|TRBV9
TGTGCCAGCAGCGTAAGCCAGACAGGGCCCCACGAGCAGTACTTC
CASSVSQTGPHEQYF
>TRBJ2-3|.|.|TRBV5-4
TGTGCCAGCAGCTTGGAGCGGATGTCTAGCACAGATACGCAGTATTTT
CASSLERMSSTDTQYF
>TRBJ2-1|TRBD1|.|TRBV5-1
TGCGCCAGCAGCTTGGAACACAGGGGAATAAGTAATGAGCAGTTCTTC
CASSLEHRGISNEQFF
>TRBJ2-3|TRBD2|.|TRBV14
TGTGCCAGCAGTCTCGGACTAGCGACAGATACGCAGTATTTT
CASSLGLATDTQYF
>TRBJ2-5|.|.|TRBV5-1
TGCGCCAGCAGCGACTCAGACAGGTCTGGACAAGAGACCCAGTACTTC
CASSDSDRSGQETQYF
>TRBJ2-2|.|once|TRBV7-2
TGTGCCAGCAGCTTAGAAGGGGCCACCGGGGAGCTGTTTTTT
CASSLEGATGELFF
>TRBJ2-1|TRBD2|.|TRBV9
TGTGCCAGCAGCGGCTTTAGCGGGTTCAATGAGCAGTTCTTC
CASSGFSGFNEQFF
>TRBJ1-1|.|few|TRBV21-1
TGTGCCAGCAGCAAAGTCTGGGGCCAGAACGACACTGAAGCTTTCTTT
CASSKVWGQNDTEAFF
>TRBJ2-7|TRBD1|.|TRBV13
TGTGCCAGCAGCCGGGGACAGGTCCTAGGTCTTGACGAGCAGTACTTC
CASSRGQVLGLDEQYF
>TRBJ1-1|.|few|TRBV6-5
TGTGCCAGCAGTCAGTGGGGGCTTCAGGGAACTGAAGCTTTCTTT
CASSQWGLQGTEAFF
>TRBJ2-1|.|.|TRBV7-2
TGTGCCAGCAGCTTACACAGCTCCTACAATGAGCAGTTCTTC
CASSLHSSYNEQFF
>TRBJ1-4|.|.|TRBV7-2
TGTGCCAGCAGCTTGGGGGACTTTAATGAAAAACTGTTTTTT
CASSLGDFNEKLFF
>TRBJ2-7|.|.|TRBV27
TGTGCCAGCAGTTTCAGGGGTCAGGTCTACGAGCAGTACTTC
CASSFRGQVYEQYF
>TRBJ2-3|TRBD2|.|TRBV11-3
TGTGCCAGCAGCTTGGGTAGCGGGAGTGCCGCAGATACGCAGTATTTT
CASSLGSGSAADTQYF
>TRBJ2-7|.|few|TRBV2
TGTGCCAGCAGTGAAACGGCCTACGAGCAGTACTTC
CASSETAYEQYF
>TRBJ2-7|TRBD1|.|TRBV29-1
TGCAGCGTTGTGTGGCAGGGGGACTACGAGCAGTACTTC
CSVVWQGDYEQYF
>TRBJ1-2|TRBD1|once|TRBV5-6
TGTGCCAGCATCAAGGACAGGGGACCTGGCTACACCTTC
CASIKDRGPGYTF
>TRBJ1-1|.|.|TRBV2
TGTGCCAGCAGTAGCGGAGTTAACACTGAAGCTTTCTTT
CASSSGVNTEAFF
>TRBJ1-1|.|once|TRBV6-1
TGTGCCAGCAGCCTAACAGGGTTGAGCACTGAAGCTTTCTTT
CASSLTGLSTEAFF
>TRBJ2-3|.|.|TRBV27
TGTGCCAGCAGGTCGGGGGGCCGGGGGACAGATACGCAGTATTTT
CASRSGGRGTDTQYF
>TRBJ2-7|TRBD1|.|TRBV6-5
TGTGCCAGGCCTACAGGGGTTGAGCAGTACTTC
CARPTGVEQYF
>TRBJ2-7|TRBD1|once|TRBV9
TGTGCCAGCAGCGCCCGACAGGGGGACTACGAGCAGTACTTC
CASSARQGDYEQYF
>TRBJ2-1|TRBD2|.|TRBV6-1
TGTGCCAGCAGCGAAGCGTGGCGGGAGAATGAGCAGTTCTTC
CASSEAWRENEQFF
>TRBJ2-1|TRBD2|.|TRBV2
TGTGCCAGCAGAGCCAGGACTAGCGGGAGGGCCAATGAGCAGTTCTTC
CASRARTSGRANEQFF